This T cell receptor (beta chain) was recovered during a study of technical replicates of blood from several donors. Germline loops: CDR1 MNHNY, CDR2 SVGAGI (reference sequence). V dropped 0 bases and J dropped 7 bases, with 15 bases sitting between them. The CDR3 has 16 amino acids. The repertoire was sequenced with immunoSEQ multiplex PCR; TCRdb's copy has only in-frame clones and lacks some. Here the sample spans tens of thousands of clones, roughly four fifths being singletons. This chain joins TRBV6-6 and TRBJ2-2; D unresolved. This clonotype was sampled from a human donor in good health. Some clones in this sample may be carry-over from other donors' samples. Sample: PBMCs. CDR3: CASSYSLTSRSGELFF. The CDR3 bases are TGTGCCAGCAGTTACTCGCTCACTTCGCGGAGCGGGGAGCTGTTTTTT.